The 12 T cell receptor beta chains in this list originate from one sample, sequenced in a study of immune heterogeneity within non-small cell lung tumors. Multiplex PCR relied on 32 V and 13 J primers to amplify TCR beta CDR3. TCRdb redid the calling of the multiplex PCR reads with MiXCR, one entry per CDR3 protein. The sample gives 30,000 to 40,000 distinct CDR3 sequences, about 30% of which show up once; approximately 4% is in the top ten. Template came from bulk tumor genomic DNA, at roughly 580 ng per sample. During surgery, several far-apart biopsies were obtained from every primary tumor. Curative surgery was performed on patients who had untreated, newly diagnosed non-small cell lung cancer. Sequencing was performed on lung tumor tissue. The receptors shown here come from a man aged 40-49 years with non-small cell lung cancer.

This clonotype was detected a few times. V is TRBV29-1 and J is TRBJ1-2, with D tentatively TRBD1 (6 bases). The CDR3 spans 13 residues. The ends were cut back, 6 bases at V and 4 bases at J, with 15 bases in the middle. The germline CDR1 and CDR2 sequences are SQVTM and ANQGSEA. The CDR3 DNA reads as TGCAGCGTCTCGGAAGGAGGGGGCTATGGCTACACCTTC. It is translated as CSVSEGGGYGYTF.

In this sample, this clonotype turned up a few times. The chain is built from TRBV10-3 and TRBJ2-1; 12 bases line up with TRBD2. The CDR3 totals 17 residues. Germline V CDR1 and CDR2: ENHRY, SYGVKD. Unmatched junction bases numbered 15, after V lost 6 bases and J lost 9 bases. CDR3 in amino acids: CAIRLGTSGSPVPEQFF. CDR3 in DNA: TGTGCCATCAGGTTAGGGACTAGCGGGTCCCCGGTTCCTGAGCAGTTCTTC.

Note on this clonotype: Given a much more abundant clone one base away, this may be a read error. This chain joins TRBV19 and TRBJ2-7; 13 nucleotides line up with TRBD2. Germline assignment: CDR1 LNHDA and CDR2 SQIVND (reference sequence). The CDR3 is 18 residues long. In nucleotides, the CDR3 is TGTCCCAGTAGTATAGGACTAGCGGGAGCAAGGAGAGCCTACGAGCAGTACTTC. The encoded protein is CPSSIGLAGARRAYEQYF.

This clonotype is termed medium-sized. This rearrangement joins TRBV2 to TRBJ1-1; tentatively, D is TRBD1 (5 bases). Germline-derived CDR1 and CDR2 are SNHLY and FYNNEI. The CDR3 is made up of 12 amino acids. V lost 5 bases, J lost 7 bases, and 11 bases lay in between. The CDR3 loop is CASSPETVEAFF. The CDR3 DNA sequence: TGTGCCAGCAGTCCTGAGACAGTTGAAGCTTTCTTT.

The sample holds many counts of this clonotype. The chain combines TRBV11-2 with TRBJ2-7; weak D call: TRBD2 (6 bases). CDR1 is SGHAT, CDR2 FQNNGV, per germline. V lost 5 bases to trimming and J lost 3 bases, with 17 bases between them. The CDR3 has 15 amino acids. CDR3 sequence: CASSETRWRVYEQYF. CDR3 coding DNA: TGTGCCAGCAGCGAGACTAGGTGGCGTGTCTACGAGCAGTACTTC.

This clonotype is judged medium-sized. The gene calls are TRBV27 and TRBJ1-1; possibly TRBD1 for D (5 bases). Trimming left V 6 bases short and J 0 bases short, with 8 bases between. The CDR3 consists of 13 residues. Germline assignment: CDR1 MNHEY and CDR2 SMNVEV (reference sequence). The CDR3 DNA follows: TGTGCCAGCAGCGGACAAATGAACACTGAAGCTTTCTTT. Protein product: CASSGQMNTEAFF.

The sample holds a few counts of this clonotype. V usage is TRBV24-1 and J usage is TRBJ2-3; TRBD2 matches at 14 bases. Looked up from germline, CDR1 is KGHDR and CDR2 is SFDVKD. V trimming: 5 bases; J trimming: 4 bases; junction bases outside the gene matches: 7. CDR3 size: 17 residues. The CDR3 DNA sequence: TGTGCCACCAGTGGCCGGACTAGCGGGAGGCTAGCAGATACGCAGTATTTT. Amino acids: CATSGRTSGRLADTQYF.

Concerning this clonotype itself: A read error may explain this, as a much larger clone is one base away. The V gene is TRBV6-1, the J gene TRBJ2-3, with 9 positions matching TRBD2. This CDR3 has 14 amino acids. The V segment lost 9 bases and the J segment 6 bases; nucleotides outside the gene matches: 10. Per germline, CDR1 MNHNS and CDR2 SASEGT. CDR3 sequence (DNA): TGTGCCAGTTGGACTAGCGAGAGATCGGATACGCAGTATTTT. It translates to CASWTSERSDTQYF.

This chain joins TRBV7-3 and TRBJ1-1; 7 bases match TRBD1. Germline CDR1 reads SGHTA; CDR2 reads FQGTGA. The CDR3 covers 15 residues. With V trimmed by 5 bases and J by 1 base, 7 bases remained unmatched. The CDR3 protein is CASSLSGTANTEAFF. In nucleotides, the CDR3 is TGTGCCAGCAGCCTATCCGGGACAGCGAACACTGAAGCTTTCTTT.

In its sample, this clonotype was seen once. Since a much larger clone is just one base distant, this may be a read error. The DNA for the CDR3 is TGTGCCGTAAGGATCCTGGGTGCCCTGCCTGACGTCCTGACTTTC. Translation gives CAVRILGALPDVLTF. The chain combines TRBV19 with TRBJ2-6, with D uncertain. The germline V gene has CDR1 LNHDA and CDR2 SQIVND (reference sequence). This CDR3 has 15 residues. Trimming stripped 11 bases from V and 11 bases from J, with 25 bases between.

As for this clonotype: A much larger clone is a single base away; this may be a read error. The chain carries TRBV27 and TRBJ1-5, with TRBD1 matching over 8 bases. Germline V gene lookup returns CDR1 MNHEY and CDR2 SMNVEV (reference sequence). The CDR3 is 16 residues long. With 5 bases clipped from V and 6 bases from J, the junction kept 12 bases outside the gene matches. In DNA form, the CDR3 reads TGTGCCAGCAGTAGGGCAGGGGGCATAGGCACTCAGCCCCAGCATTTT. Its translation: CASSRAGGIGTQPQHF.

This clonotype was seen just once. This could be a read error, since a much larger clone is one nucleotide away. V is TRBV15 and J is TRBJ2-7; TRBD1 matches at 8 bases. This CDR3 spans 14 amino acids. Germline V gene data show CDR1 as LNHNV and CDR2 as YYDKDF (reference sequence). The CDR3 loop is CATSRGSGGYKQYF. In nucleotides, the CDR3 is TGTGCCACCAGCAGAGGTTCAGGGGGCTACAAGCAGTACTTC.